Each of the 14 T cell receptor beta chains below was sequenced from the same sample in a study of blood T cell repertoires in COVID-19. Method: immunoSEQ multiplex PCR; TCRdb's copy keeps in-frame clones and lacks some. In the table there are 150,000 to 200,000 clones, around 81% of which are singletons. Specimen: peripheral blood. The receptors come from a man between 65 and 79 years old who had recovered from COVID-19.

The gene calls are TRBV10-2 and TRBJ2-7, with 12 bases fitting TRBD2. This CDR3 spans 15 amino acids. Trimming at V came to 8 bases and at J to 0 bases, leaving 5 bases not matched to a gene. From germline, CDR1 is WSHSY and CDR2 SAAADI. CDR3 coding DNA: TGCGCCAGCCTCGGACTAGCGGGACTCTCCTACGAGCAGTACTTC. Its protein is CASLGLAGLSYEQYF.

The chain links TRBV28 to TRBJ1-2; D is unclear. CDR1 is MDHEN, CDR2 SYDVKM, per germline. The V end was cut by 2 bases, the J end by 4 bases, with 8 bases between. This CDR3 region has 13 residues. DNA of the CDR3: TGTGCCAGCAGTTTAAGTCCAGTCTATGGCTACACCTTC. Protein product: CASSLSPVYGYTF.

The chain uses TRBV5-4 and TRBJ2-7, with 7 bases identical to TRBD1. The CDR3 length is 14 residues. J lost 0 bases, V lost 4 bases, and 4 bases had no gene match. Germline CDR1 reads SGHNT; CDR2 reads YYREEE (reference sequence). The CDR3 loop reads CASSLDRRSYEQYF. In nucleotides, the CDR3 is TGTGCCAGCAGCCTGGACAGGCGCTCCTACGAGCAGTACTTC.

The chain carries TRBV30 and TRBJ2-3; D gene unclear. Germline V gene lookup returns CDR1 GTSNPN and CDR2 SVGIG (reference sequence). The V end was cut by 3 bases, the J end by 2 bases, with 9 bases between. The CDR3 runs to 13 residues. In DNA form, the CDR3 reads TGTGCCTGGAGCGGGTTGGACACAGATACGCAGTATTTT. Its translation is CAWSGLDTDTQYF.

This clone was counted once. This chain uses TRBV6-5 with TRBJ2-1; D may be TRBD2 (5 bases). Per the germline V gene, CDR1 is MNHEY and CDR2 is SVGAGI. The V end was cut by 8 bases, the J end by 5 bases, with 7 bases between. CDR3 length: 11 residues. CDR3 amino acids: CASQRDNEQFF. The CDR3 DNA reads as TGTGCCAGCCAGAGGGACAATGAGCAGTTCTTC.

V and J are TRBV5-4 and TRBJ2-7, with a tentative D call TRBD2 (6 bases). Trimming removed 1 base at V and 2 bases at J, with 13 bases between. The CDR3 loop spans 15 amino acids. CDR1 and CDR2 (germline): SGHNT, YYREEE (reference sequence). The CDR3 sequence is CASSLSGTQPYEQYF. CDR3 bases: TGTGCCAGCAGCTTGTCCGGGACTCAACCCTACGAGCAGTACTTC.

The V gene is TRBV28, the J gene TRBJ2-2; weak D call: TRBD2 (6 bases). The V gene's germline CDR1 is MDHEN and CDR2 SYDVKM. V lost 7 bases and J 4 bases, leaving 16 bases between the germline ends. This CDR3 spans 15 amino acids. DNA for the CDR3: TGTGCCAGCACCGTTTCTGGAGGGGTCACCGGGGAGCTGTTTTTT. This gives the protein CASTVSGGVTGELFF.

The CDR3 DNA sequence: TGTGCCAGCAGTTTAACAACAGTTAATCAGCCCCAGCATTTT. This sequence encodes CASSLTTVNQPQHF. The chain carries TRBV28 and TRBJ1-5; D is unresolved. V lost 2 bases and J lost 4, with 9 bases in between. The germline CDR1 and CDR2 sequences are MDHEN and SYDVKM. There are 14 residues in the CDR3.

The chain has TRBV28 and TRBJ1-5, with a tentative D call TRBD1 (6 bases). Germline V gene sequence: CDR1 MDHEN, CDR2 SYDVKM. Trimming shortened V by 11 bases and J by 4 bases, and 15 bases separated the two germline ends. There are 13 residues in the CDR3. CDR3 amino acids: CAGRGALNQPQHF. Written as DNA, the CDR3 is TGTGCCGGGAGGGGGGCGCTGAATCAGCCCCAGCATTTT.

The rearrangement joins TRBV3-1 (or the pseudogene TRBV3-2) to TRBJ2-1; 12 nucleotides align to TRBD2. The J segment lost 8 bases and the V segment lost 1 base, leaving 6 bases of the junction unmatched. Germline V gives CDR1 LGHDT, CDR2 YNNKEL (reference sequence). The CDR3 spans 16 residues. CDR3 amino acids: CASSQGVLAGGHEQFF. DNA of the CDR3: TGTGCCAGCAGCCAAGGGGTTCTAGCGGGAGGGCATGAGCAGTTCTTC.

V and J are TRBV30 and TRBJ2-7, with a tentative D call TRBD2 (6 bases). V was trimmed by 0 bases and J by 0 bases, leaving 9 bases between them. The CDR3 loop spans 14 amino acids. CDR1 is GTSNPN, CDR2 SVGIG, per germline (reference sequence). The CDR3: CAWSVGGSSYEQYF. In DNA, the CDR3 is TGTGCCTGGAGTGTAGGAGGGAGCTCCTACGAGCAGTACTTC.

The V call is TRBV6-5, the J call TRBJ1-1, with D unresolved. V gave up 8 bases and J gave up 3 bases, with 10 bases separating them. The germline V gene has CDR1 MNHEY and CDR2 SVGAGI. The CDR3 has 12 residues. In DNA, the CDR3 is TGTGCCAGCGGTCGGGTCTACACTGAAGCTTTCTTT. Amino acids: CASGRVYTEAFF.

V usage is TRBV18 and J usage is TRBJ2-1; 10 bases match TRBD1. Germline V gene sequence: CDR1 KGHSH, CDR2 LQKENI. Trimming took 2 bases from V and 3 from J; bases not matched to a gene: 1. The CDR3 covers 15 residues. The CDR3 here is CASSPGQGVYNEQFF. The CDR3 region has the DNA TGTGCCAGCTCACCAGGACAGGGGGTCTACAATGAGCAGTTCTTC.

CDR3 sequence (DNA): TGTGCCAGCAGTGTCGACAGGGGGCCCCAAGAGACCCAGTACTTC. Its translation is CASSVDRGPQETQYF. The chain uses TRBV2 and TRBJ2-5, with TRBD1 identical over 10 bases. The germline gives CDR1 SNHLY, CDR2 FYNNEI. With 4 bases clipped from V and 1 base from J, the junction kept 3 bases outside the gene matches. CDR3 length: 15 amino acids.